A single sample is the source of the 5 T cell receptor beta chains below, sequenced in a study of T cells after yellow fever vaccination. TCRdb recomputed calls from the 5' RACE reads with MiXCR, one row per CDR3 protein. There are hundreds of thousands of distinct CDR3 sequences in the sample; about 13% occur only once, and around 15% lies in the top ten. The input for sequencing was PBMCs, taken on the day of the yellow fever booster vaccination. The receptors were gathered from a man between 25 and 39 years old who received the YFV17D yellow fever vaccine.

The gene calls are TRBV6-2 or TRBV6-3 and TRBJ2-4; D is perhaps TRBD2 (5 bases). Between the trimmed V and J ends, which lost 4 bases and 3 bases, there was a span of 10 bases. The CDR3 is made up of 14 amino acids. CDR1 and CDR2 from the germline V gene are MNHEY and SVGEGT. For the CDR3, the DNA is TGTGCCAGCAGTTCGGGATTTGTCAAAAACATTCAGTACTTC. Translation gives CASSSGFVKNIQYF.

Details on this clonotype: A junction boundary mismatches the germline segment, possibly from a read error. The V and J genes are TRBV7-9 and TRBJ2-7; D perhaps matches TRBD2 (6 bases). The CDR3 totals 15 residues. CDR1 is SEHNR and CDR2 is FQNEAQ in the germline V gene (reference sequence). The CDR3 nucleotides are TGTACCAGCAGCTCCCTGCCGGGAGCTTTGGGTGAGCAGTACTTC. Amino acids: CTSSSLPGALGEQYF.

J is TRBJ1-1 and V is TRBV6-5; D gene uncertain. This CDR3 spans 12 amino acids. The V gene's germline CDR1 is MNHEY and CDR2 SVGAGI. The V gene lost 5 bases and the J gene lost 3 bases, with 7 bases spanning the gap. CDR3 region: CASSTAYTEAFF. The DNA for the CDR3 is TGTGCCAGCAGTACAGCCTACACTGAAGCTTTCTTT.

This chain joins TRBV4-2 and TRBJ2-7; perhaps TRBD2 as D (5 bases). This CDR3 comprises 16 residues. Trimming took 0 bases from V and 0 from J, leaving 12 bases between them. Germline loops: CDR1 LGHNA, CDR2 YNFKEQ. As DNA, the CDR3 is TGTGCCAGCAGCCAAGAGAGGCCAGCGGCCTCCTACGAGCAGTACTTC. It yields the protein CASSQERPAASYEQYF.

In its sample, this clonotype was seen a few times. The CDR3 here is CASSPRHLGLNTEAFF. The CDR3 nucleotides read TGTGCCAGCAGCCCCAGACATTTGGGTTTGAACACTGAAGCTTTCTTT. J is TRBJ1-1 and V is TRBV7-9; no firm D call. The CDR3 is made up of 16 amino acids. Germline loops: CDR1 SEHNR, CDR2 FQNEAQ (reference sequence). The V gene lost 5 bases and the J gene lost 0 bases, with 16 bases spanning the gap.